Listed here are 21 T cell receptor beta chains from one sample, sequenced in a study of blood T cell repertoires in COVID-19. Method: immunoSEQ multiplex PCR; TCRdb's copy keeps in-frame clones and lacks some. The sample carries about 250,000 clones, about 85% recorded once. Specimen: peripheral blood. The receptor set was obtained from a young man with active or convalescent COVID-19.

J is TRBJ1-1 and V is TRBV9, with 9 bases matching TRBD1. The germline V gene has CDR1 SGDLS and CDR2 YYNGEE. Unmatched junction bases numbered 6, after V lost 3 bases and J lost 3 bases. CDR3 length: 15 amino acids. The CDR3 DNA follows: TGTGCCAGCAGCGACTACAGGGGGCGCTACACTGAAGCTTTCTTT. Its protein is CASSDYRGRYTEAFF. The complete variable domain, with remaining parts taken from reference TRBV9 and TRBJ1-1, reads DSGVTQTPKHLITATGQRVTLRCSPRSGDLSVYWYQQSLDQGLQFLIQYYNGEERAKGNILERFSAQQFPDLHSELNLSSLELGDSALYFCASSDYRGRYTEAFFGQGTRLTVV.

As concerns this clone: An end of the junction differs from the germline gene, which may be a read error. V usage is TRBV7-2 and J usage is TRBJ2-7; D may match TRBD1 or TRBD2 (5 bases each). The germline V gene has CDR1 SGHTA and CDR2 FQGNSA. The CDR3 runs to 14 residues. The CDR3 DNA reads TGTGCCAGCAGCATAGCGAAGGGGACCTACGAGCAGTACTTC. This encodes CASSIAKGTYEQYF.

On this clone itself: The sample has other DNA sequences that encode this CDR3 too. V is TRBV12-3 or TRBV12-4 and J is TRBJ1-2; 7 bases map to TRBD1. This CDR3 is 13 amino acids long. Germline trimming cut 6 bases from V and 7 bases from J; bases unmatched to any gene: 8. Here the CDR3 reads CASSRTGASGYTF. The CDR3 bases are TGTGCCAGCAGCCGAACAGGGGCGAGTGGCTACACCTTC.

The J gene is TRBJ2-6, the V gene TRBV7-8, with 7 bases aligning to TRBD1. The V and J ends lost 3 bases and 4 bases, in that order; junction bases with no gene match: 3. The CDR3 runs 15 residues. Per germline, CDR1 SGHVS and CDR2 FQNEAQ. The CDR3 DNA follows: TGTGCCAGCAGCTTCGACAGGGCCGGGGCCAACGTCCTGACTTTC. Translation gives CASSFDRAGANVLTF.

This clone was observed many times. The gene calls are TRBV5-6 and TRBJ2-7, with D possibly matching TRBD1 (6 bases). Trimming took 4 bases from V and 3 from J, leaving 14 bases between them. CDR1 and CDR2 (germline): SGHDT, YYEEEE. This CDR3 region has 14 residues. CDR3 in amino acids: CASSPYREDYEQYF. For the CDR3, the DNA is TGTGCCAGCAGCCCGTACAGGGAAGACTACGAGCAGTACTTC. The full variable domain, with the rest looked up from reference TRBV5-6 and TRBJ2-7, is DAGVTQSPTHLIKTRGQQVTLRCSPKSGHDTVSWYQQALGQGPQFIFQYYEEEERQRGNFPDRFSGHQFPNYSSELNVNALLLGDSALYLCASSPYREDYEQYFGPGTRLTVT.

This clone was found a few times. The rearrangement links TRBV5-4 to TRBJ2-7, with 12 bases identical to TRBD2. With 4 bases clipped from V and 3 bases from J, the junction kept 8 bases outside the gene matches. The germline V gene encodes CDR1 SGHNT and CDR2 YYREEE (reference sequence). The CDR3 loop spans 16 amino acids. The CDR3 protein is CASSARTSGAYYEQYF. The CDR3 DNA sequence: TGTGCCAGCAGCGCGAGGACTAGCGGGGCATACTACGAGCAGTACTTC.

This clone has just one count. The chain uses TRBV4-3 and TRBJ2-7; TRBD2 matches at 14 bases. Germline V lookup: CDR1 LGHNA, CDR2 YSLEER. V shed 1 base and J 10 bases; nucleotides not matched to a gene: 3. The CDR3 sequence is 14 residues long. Here the CDR3 DNA reads TGCGCCAGCAGCCAAGCCGGGACTAGCGGGAGACAGTACTTC. Translating it yields CASSQAGTSGRQYF.

In this sample, this clone turned up once. The chain links TRBV5-8 to TRBJ2-5; D may be TRBD2 (6 bases). V dropped 2 bases and J dropped 2 bases, with 13 bases sitting between them. CDR1 is SGHTS and CDR2 is YDEGEE in the germline V gene. The CDR3 consists of 15 residues. CDR3 coding DNA: TGTGCCAGCAGCTTAGGGCGGAGGGATCAAGAGACCCAGTACTTC. Translating gives CASSLGRRDQETQYF.

The chain links TRBV24-1 to TRBJ2-3, with D tentatively TRBD1 (6 bases). The germline V and J ends were trimmed by 6 bases and 2 bases, with 14 bases remaining between them. This CDR3 is 15 amino acids long. The germline gives CDR1 KGHDR, CDR2 SFDVKD. CDR3 region: CATSPSGQPTDTQYF. CDR3 DNA: TGTGCCACCAGTCCAAGCGGACAGCCCACAGATACGCAGTATTTT.

The V gene is TRBV4-3, the J gene TRBJ1-2; TRBD1 might be the D (6 bases). The V gene's germline CDR1 is LGHNA and CDR2 YSLEER. The CDR3 spans 15 residues. V lost 0 bases and J 6 bases, leaving 14 bases between the germline ends. The CDR3 DNA reads as TGCGCCAGCAGCCAAGACGGACACAGGGCAGATGGCTACACCTTC. This translates into CASSQDGHRADGYTF.

This chain connects TRBV2 to TRBJ1-2, with 9 bases lining up with TRBD1. V trimming: 2 bases; J trimming: 6 bases; junction bases outside the gene matches: 16. The germline CDR1 and CDR2 sequences are SNHLY and FYNNEI. CDR3 length: 18 residues. The CDR3 protein is CASSEFFGAGQGYDGYTF. CDR3 DNA sequence: TGTGCCAGCAGTGAATTCTTTGGTGCGGGACAGGGTTATGATGGCTACACCTTC.

The genes are TRBV9 and TRBJ1-2; unclear D gene. There are 12 residues in the CDR3. Trimming stripped 2 bases from V and 8 bases from J, with 10 bases between. Germline CDR1 SGDLS, CDR2 YYNGEE. The DNA for the CDR3 is TGTGCCAGCAGCGTCGTCTCGGGGGGCTACACCTTC. Its protein is CASSVVSGGYTF.

This clone has only one observation. The gene calls are TRBV5-1 and TRBJ2-3; possibly TRBD2 for D (6 bases). The CDR3 spans 16 residues. The germline V gene has CDR1 SGHRS and CDR2 YFSETQ. Trimming cost V 3 bases and J 1 base, with 15 bases left between them. CDR3: CASSSAAGRGTDTQYF. The CDR3 DNA follows: TGCGCCAGCAGCTCAGCAGCGGGCAGGGGCACAGATACGCAGTATTTT.

V usage is TRBV15 and J usage is TRBJ1-1, with 7 bases identical to TRBD1. The CDR3 runs to 12 residues. From germline, CDR1 is LNHNV and CDR2 YYDKDF (reference sequence). Trimming cost V 6 bases and J 6 bases; bases outside gene matches: 4. CDR3 amino acids: CATRTGLAEAFF. DNA for the CDR3: TGTGCCACCAGGACAGGGTTAGCTGAAGCTTTCTTT.

V is TRBV25-1 and J is TRBJ1-1, with 7 bases fitting TRBD1. Germline assignment: CDR1 MGHDK and CDR2 SYGVNS. The CDR3 is made up of 13 amino acids. The V gene end was trimmed by 6 bases and the J gene end by 2 bases; junction bases not matched to a gene: 3. The CDR3, as DNA: TGTGCCAGCAGAGGGACAGCTAACACTGAAGCTTTCTTT. It encodes CASRGTANTEAFF. The full variable domain, with the rest looked up from reference TRBV25-1 and TRBJ1-1, is EADIYQTPRYLVIGTGKKITLECSQTMGHDKMYWYQQDPGMELHLIHYSYGVNSTEKGDLSSESTVSRIRTEHFPLTLESARPSHTSQYLCASRGTANTEAFFGQGTRLTVV.

The rearrangement joins TRBV9 to TRBJ2-5; tentative D call: TRBD2 (6 bases). The germline V gene has CDR1 SGDLS and CDR2 YYNGEE. V lost 0 bases and J 1 base, leaving 13 bases between the germline ends. This CDR3 region has 16 residues. For the CDR3, the DNA is TGTGCCAGCAGCGTAGGGCGGGGTCCCCTCCAAGAGACCCAGTACTTC. Amino acid sequence: CASSVGRGPLQETQYF.

V gene TRBV13 combines with J gene TRBJ1-5, with 10 nucleotides matching TRBD1. The J segment lost 4 bases and the V segment lost 0 bases, leaving 12 bases of the junction unmatched. The CDR3 has 19 amino acids. CDR1 and CDR2 from the germline V gene are PRHDT and FYEKMQ (reference sequence). CDR3 amino acids: CASSLGPGQGSLGNQPQHF. CDR3 coding DNA: TGTGCCAGCAGCTTAGGCCCGGGACAGGGGAGTTTGGGTAATCAGCCCCAGCATTTT.

The chain is built from TRBV7-2 and TRBJ2-5; TRBD1 matches at 9 bases. The CDR3 has 16 residues. Germline V gene data show CDR1 as SGHTA and CDR2 as FQGNSA. Germline trimming cut 4 bases from V and 1 base from J; bases unmatched to any gene: 7. The CDR3: CASSYNRGLGQETQYF. The CDR3 DNA reads TGTGCCAGCAGCTACAACAGGGGGCTCGGCCAAGAGACCCAGTACTTC. Based on the CDR3 plus reference TRBV7-2 and TRBJ2-5, the full variable domain is GAGVSQSPSNKVTEKGKDVELRCDPISGHTALYWYRQSLGQGLEFLIYFQGNSAPDKSGLPSDRFSAERTGGSVSTLTIQRTQQEDSAVYLCASSYNRGLGQETQYFGPGTRLLVL.

The chain carries TRBV20-1 and TRBJ2-1; 10 bases agree with TRBD2. Germline assignment: CDR1 DFQATT and CDR2 SNEGSKA (reference sequence). CDR3 length equals 13 residues. V gave up 3 bases and J gave up 4 bases; unmatched junction bases: 0. The DNA of the CDR3 is TGCAGTGCTAGTAGCGGGGGGTACAATGAGCAGTTCTTC. The encoded protein is CSASSGGYNEQFF.

This clone was recorded once. The chain carries TRBV7-9 and TRBJ2-3; TRBD2 agrees at 8 bases. This CDR3 has 14 residues. Looked up from germline, CDR1 is SEHNR and CDR2 is FQNEAQ (reference sequence). The V segment lost 6 bases and the J segment 3 bases; nucleotides outside the gene matches: 5. CDR3 nucleotides: TGTGCCAGCAGTATAGCGGGGTCTACAGATACGCAGTATTTT. Its translation is CASSIAGSTDTQYF.

The rearrangement joins TRBV7-2 to TRBJ1-1; 9 positions match TRBD1. The CDR3 consists of 17 residues. Germline-derived CDR1 and CDR2 are SGHTA and FQGNSA. J was trimmed by 3 bases and V by 1 base; bases with no gene match: 9. The CDR3 coding sequence is TGTGCCAGCAGCTTAGTTCGGGTCGGGACAGGGTACACTGAAGCTTTCTTT. Its protein product is CASSLVRVGTGYTEAFF. The complete variable domain, with remaining parts taken from reference TRBV7-2 and TRBJ1-1, reads GAGVSQSPSNKVTEKGKDVELRCDPISGHTALYWYRQSLGQGLEFLIYFQGNSAPDKSGLPSDRFSAERTGGSVSTLTIQRTQQEDSAVYLCASSLVRVGTGYTEAFFGQGTRLTVV.